This TCR beta chain is from a study of blood T cell repertoires in COVID-19. V shed 4 bases and J shed 8 bases, with 14 bases lying between them. CDR1 and CDR2 from the germline V gene are SGHDN and FVKESK. This CDR3 spans 14 amino acids. Sequencing used immunoSEQ multiplex PCR; TCRdb keeps in-frame clones, though not all of them. Here the sample spans roughly 86,000 clones, around four fifths being singletons. The rearrangement joins TRBV14 to TRBJ1-4; D uncertain. The receptor comes from a man aged 45-65 years with acute or convalescent COVID-19. Sequences were obtained from peripheral blood. Written as DNA, the CDR3 is TGTGCCAGCAGCCGGCCCGGGGTGTACGAAAAACTGTTTTTT. Translating gives CASSRPGVYEKLFF.